One sample yielded the 27 T cell receptor beta chains listed below, sequenced in a study of CD8 T cells in ankylosing spondylitis. TCRdb fed the 5' RACE reads into MiXCR, producing one record per CDR3 protein. The data hold about 340,000 distinct CDR3 sequences, with roughly 14% observed a single time. Sequencing used blood, either unsorted or a sorted T cell fraction (not recorded which). Receptor source: a male donor with ankylosing spondylitis or in good health (not recorded which).

V is TRBV3-1 and J is TRBJ1-5; possibly TRBD1 for D (6 bases). This CDR3 is 15 amino acids long. Germline values: CDR1 LGHDT, CDR2 YNNKEL (reference sequence). Deletions cut 2 bases from V and 2 bases from J, with 10 bases between. CDR3 in DNA: TGTGCCAGCAGCCAAATGACAGGTCGCAATCAGCCCCAGCATTTT. It is translated as CASSQMTGRNQPQHF.

The genes are TRBV20-1 and TRBJ2-1; 8 positions agree with TRBD2. Germline V gene data show CDR1 as DFQATT and CDR2 as SNEGSKA (reference sequence). With 3 bases clipped from V and 4 bases from J, the junction kept 8 bases outside the gene matches. The CDR3 has 15 amino acids. The DNA of the CDR3 is TGCAGTGCTAGGAAAGTAGCGGGACTGTACAATGAGCAGTTCTTC. This gives the protein CSARKVAGLYNEQFF.

The gene calls are TRBV29-1 and TRBJ2-7; no definite D call. The V end was cut by 2 bases, the J end by 3 bases, with 11 bases between. From germline, CDR1 is SQVTM and CDR2 ANQGSEA. The length of the CDR3 is 13 residues. The CDR3 DNA reads TGCAGCGTTGAATTGGGATATAGCTACGAGCAGTACTTC. Its protein product is CSVELGYSYEQYF.

The sample holds many counts of this clonotype. This chain uses TRBV29-1 with TRBJ2-2; 7 bases are a match to TRBD1. The CDR3 is made up of 15 amino acids. Per the germline V gene, CDR1 is SQVTM and CDR2 is ANQGSEA. J was trimmed by 0 bases and V by 4 bases; bases with no gene match: 5. The CDR3 region is CSVGDSRANTGELFF. CDR3 DNA sequence: TGCAGCGTTGGGGACAGCCGCGCGAACACCGGGGAGCTGTTTTTT.

The chain's CDR3 is CASRKGPTKETQYF. The CDR3 nucleotides are TGCGCCAGCAGAAAGGGACCTACTAAAGAGACCCAGTACTTC. J is TRBJ2-5 and V is TRBV10-2; D may be TRBD1 or TRBD2 (5 bases each). The germline V gene has CDR1 WSHSY and CDR2 SAAADI. The CDR3 totals 14 residues. Trimming removed 6 bases from V and 3 bases from J, with 14 bases in between.

J is TRBJ1-2 and V is TRBV6-1; D is possibly TRBD1 (6 bases). Germline values: CDR1 MNHNS, CDR2 SASEGT. The CDR3 is 14 residues long. V lost 7 bases and J lost 2, with 14 bases in between. For the CDR3, the DNA is TGTGCCAGCACCCAAACGGGGGGCAACTATGGCTACACCTTC. Its protein product is CASTQTGGNYGYTF.

The chain uses TRBV5-6 and TRBJ1-4, with D tentatively TRBD1 (5 bases). This CDR3 region has 14 residues. Germline loops: CDR1 SGHDT, CDR2 YYEEEE. Trimming cost V 1 base and J 5 bases, with 9 bases left between them. DNA for the CDR3: TGTGCCAGCAGCTTGCAGGGAATAAATGAAAAACTGTTTTTT. Amino acid sequence: CASSLQGINEKLFF.

This clonotype has a count of ten or more. V usage is TRBV2 and J usage is TRBJ1-5; no definite D call. The CDR3 is 14 residues long. The V end lost 7 bases, the J end lost 0 bases, and 10 bases lay between the germline ends. Germline CDR1 and CDR2: SNHLY and FYNNEI. The chain's CDR3 is CASKGISSNQPQHF. As DNA, the CDR3 is TGTGCCAGCAAAGGAATAAGTAGCAATCAGCCCCAGCATTTT.

Written as DNA, the CDR3 is TGTGCCAGCAGGAGGTACCTCCTTCTGGTCCCGATTTACTACGAGCAGTACTTC. This sequence encodes CASRRYLLLVPIYYEQYF. This rearrangement joins TRBV9 to TRBJ2-7; D unclear. Between the trimmed V and J ends, which lost 5 bases and 3 bases, there was a span of 27 bases. This CDR3 region has 18 residues. Germline V gene lookup returns CDR1 SGDLS and CDR2 YYNGEE.

The V gene is TRBV29-1, the J gene TRBJ1-1; D is perhaps TRBD1 (5 bases). CDR3 size: 11 residues. The germline V gene encodes CDR1 SQVTM and CDR2 ANQGSEA. The V gene lost 7 bases and the J gene lost 7 bases, with 13 bases spanning the gap. CDR3: CSAGQLDEAFF. The CDR3 region has the DNA TGCAGCGCCGGACAACTAGATGAAGCTTTCTTT.

This clonotype showed up many times. The V and J genes are TRBV27 and TRBJ1-2; D is ambiguous. Germline loops: CDR1 MNHEY, CDR2 SMNVEV (reference sequence). V was shortened by 8 bases and J by 7 bases, with 14 bases between the two germline ends. This CDR3 comprises 12 residues. The CDR3 DNA is TGTGCCAGCTTCTTGTTTGGTTTTGGCTACACCTTC. Translating gives CASFLFGFGYTF.

This clonotype was seen more than once but under ten times. The chain links TRBV6-5 to TRBJ2-2; weak D call: TRBD1 (6 bases). Trimming shortened V by 4 bases and J by 4 bases, and 19 bases separated the two germline ends. CDR1 is MNHEY, CDR2 SVGAGI, per germline. The CDR3 contains 17 residues. Written as DNA, the CDR3 is TGTGCCAGCAGTTCAACAGGGCCCCCTACCATCACCGGGGAGCTGTTTTTT. Translated: CASSSTGPPTITGELFF.

This clonotype was recorded many times. This sequence joins TRBV5-4 and TRBJ1-4; maybe TRBD1 (5 bases). CDR3 length: 14 residues. Germline V gene lookup returns CDR1 SGHNT and CDR2 YYREEE (reference sequence). Trimming took 4 bases from V and 3 from J, leaving 10 bases between them. The DNA for the CDR3 is TGTGCCAGCAGCCTAGTGGGGCCTAATGAAAAACTGTTTTTT. This codes for CASSLVGPNEKLFF.

This clonotype was counted between two and nine times. CDR3 in amino acids: CARSGGSGHNEQFF. CDR3 bases: TGTGCCAGATCCGGCGGGAGCGGCCACAATGAGCAGTTCTTC. The chain carries TRBV6-7 and TRBJ2-1; 7 bases agree with TRBD2. TRBV6-7 is identified as an open reading frame with a role that is uncertain. The CDR3 is 14 residues long. V was clipped by 9 bases and J by 5 bases; unmatched bases: 10.

In its sample, this clonotype was seen a few times. The V gene is TRBV20-1, the J gene TRBJ2-1; D is uncertain. Trimming removed 7 bases at V and 8 bases at J, with 9 bases between. CDR1 and CDR2 (germline): DFQATT, SNEGSKA (reference sequence). This CDR3 contains 10 residues. The CDR3 bases are TGCAGTGTTGAGCGCGATGAGCAGTTCTTC. Its translation is CSVERDEQFF.

This clonotype was counted many times. The chain has TRBV12-3 or TRBV12-4 and TRBJ2-7; 7 bases are a match to TRBD1. This CDR3 is built from 14 residues. The V and J ends lost 6 bases and 3 bases, in that order; junction bases with no gene match: 8. The CDR3 reads CASRLGTAVYEQYF. DNA for the CDR3: TGTGCCAGCAGGCTCGGGACAGCTGTCTACGAGCAGTACTTC.

The chain carries TRBV6-5 and TRBJ2-2; 11 nucleotides match TRBD1. Looked up from germline, CDR1 is MNHEY and CDR2 is SVGAGI. There are 16 residues in the CDR3. V lost 7 bases to trimming and J lost 2 bases; unmatched junction nucleotides: 6. CDR3 sequence reads: CASTYWTGGNTGELFF. The CDR3 DNA reads TGTGCCAGCACCTACTGGACAGGGGGCAACACCGGGGAGCTGTTTTTT.

This clonotype was seen ten or more times. The chain recombines TRBV10-1 with TRBJ1-5; 9 nucleotides line up with TRBD1. This CDR3 comprises 16 residues. Germline V CDR1 and CDR2: WNHNN, SYGVQD (reference sequence). With 3 bases clipped from V and 3 bases from J, the junction kept 6 bases outside the gene matches. Here the CDR3 DNA reads TGCGCCAGCAGTGAAGGGACAGGGTTTATCAATCAGCCCCAGCATTTT. Protein product: CASSEGTGFINQPQHF.

The chain links TRBV29-1 to TRBJ1-1, with D unclear. CDR3 length: 13 residues. The V gene lost 4 bases and the J gene lost 4 bases, with 13 bases spanning the gap. Per the germline V gene, CDR1 is SQVTM and CDR2 is ANQGSEA. CDR3 sequence: CSVGGRTGTEAFF. The CDR3, as DNA: TGCAGCGTTGGTGGGAGGACGGGCACTGAAGCTTTCTTT.

This clonotype was detected a few times. The rearrangement joins TRBV10-3 to TRBJ2-2; 13 nucleotides align to TRBD2. The CDR3 loop spans 17 amino acids. CDR1 and CDR2 from the germline V gene are ENHRY and SYGVKD. Trimming cost V 10 bases and J 0 bases; bases outside gene matches: 8. CDR3 coding DNA: TGTGCCACAACGGGACTAGCGGGGTCCGCGAACACCGGGGAGCTGTTTTTT. Its translation: CATTGLAGSANTGELFF.

This clonotype appeared a few times. The chain recombines TRBV15 with TRBJ1-4; 8 bases are a match to TRBD1. The germline V gene has CDR1 LNHNV and CDR2 YYDKDF (reference sequence). V trimming: 2 bases; J trimming: 10 bases; junction bases outside the gene matches: 12. CDR3 length: 16 residues. CDR3 nucleotides: TGTGCCACCAGCAGATACCCGGACAGGGTAGAGGGAAAACTGTTTTTT. Translated, it gives CATSRYPDRVEGKLFF.

The chain uses TRBV12-3 or TRBV12-4 and TRBJ2-2, with D tentatively TRBD1 or TRBD2 (6 bases each). V dropped 5 bases and J dropped 9 bases, with 7 bases sitting between them. There are 11 residues in the CDR3. CDR3 sequence (DNA): TGTGCCAGCAGTGGGGGGCGGGAGCTGTTTTTT. It encodes CASSGGRELFF.

This clonotype has more than one count but fewer than ten. This sequence joins TRBV5-1 and TRBJ2-7, with D tentatively TRBD2 (6 bases). Germline CDR1 is SGHRS and CDR2 is YFSETQ. The V gene lost 3 bases and the J gene lost 7 bases, with 8 bases spanning the gap. CDR3 length equals 11 residues. The CDR3 loop is CASSWDSEQYF. CDR3 DNA sequence: TGCGCCAGCAGCTGGGACTCTGAGCAGTACTTC.

The V call is TRBV14, the J call TRBJ2-6, with D unclear. CDR1 and CDR2 (germline): SGHDN, FVKESK. V was cut by 1 base and J by 0 bases, with 13 bases left in between. The CDR3 sequence is 18 residues long. The CDR3 loop is CASSQVPSARSGANVLTF. The CDR3 DNA sequence: TGTGCCAGCAGCCAAGTCCCTTCCGCCCGCTCTGGGGCCAACGTCCTGACTTTC.

This clonotype showed up many times. This chain connects TRBV5-1 to TRBJ2-3; unclear D gene. This CDR3 region has 15 residues. V lost 2 bases and J 1 base, leaving 11 bases between the germline ends. The germline V gene encodes CDR1 SGHRS and CDR2 YFSETQ. CDR3 DNA sequence: TGCGCCAGCAGCTTAACCGGTCCGGGCACAGATACGCAGTATTTT. Encoded protein: CASSLTGPGTDTQYF.

The gene calls are TRBV5-1 and TRBJ2-3; 9 positions match TRBD2. V was clipped by 4 bases and J by 0 bases; unmatched bases: 3. This CDR3 has 15 residues. Germline V gene lookup returns CDR1 SGHRS and CDR2 YFSETQ. In nucleotides, the CDR3 is TGCGCCAGCAGCCCAGCGGGAGGAAGCACAGATACGCAGTATTTT. It codes for CASSPAGGSTDTQYF. The variable domain in full, completed from reference TRBV5-1 and TRBJ2-3, reads KAGVTQTPRYLIKTRGQQVTLSCSPISGHRSVSWYQQTPGQGLQFLFEYFSETQRNKGNFPGRFSGRQFSNSRSEMNVSTLELGDSALYLCASSPAGGSTDTQYFGPGTRLTVL.

This clonotype was observed a few times. The chain employs TRBV15 and TRBJ1-2, with TRBD1 matching 8 bases. This CDR3 has 13 amino acids. The trim removed 5 bases at V and 4 bases at J, leaving 3 bases unmatched. The germline V gene encodes CDR1 LNHNV and CDR2 YYDKDF (reference sequence). The CDR3 DNA reads as TGTGCCACCAGCTCGGACAGGGCCTATGGCTACACCTTC. It encodes CATSSDRAYGYTF.